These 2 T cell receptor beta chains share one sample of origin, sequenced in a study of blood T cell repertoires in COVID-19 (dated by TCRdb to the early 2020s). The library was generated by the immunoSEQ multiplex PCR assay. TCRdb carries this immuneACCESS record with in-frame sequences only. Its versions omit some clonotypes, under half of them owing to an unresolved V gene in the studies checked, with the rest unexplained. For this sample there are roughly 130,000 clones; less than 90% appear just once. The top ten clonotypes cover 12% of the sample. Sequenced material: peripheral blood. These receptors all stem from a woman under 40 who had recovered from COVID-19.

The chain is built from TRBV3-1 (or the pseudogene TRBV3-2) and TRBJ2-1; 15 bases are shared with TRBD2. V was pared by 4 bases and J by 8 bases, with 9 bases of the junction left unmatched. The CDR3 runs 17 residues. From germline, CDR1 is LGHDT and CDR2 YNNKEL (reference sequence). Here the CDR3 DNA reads TGTGCCAGCAGCCCCCTTGGGACTAGCGGGAGGCCCGATGAGCAGTTCTTC. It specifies CASSPLGTSGRPDEQFF.

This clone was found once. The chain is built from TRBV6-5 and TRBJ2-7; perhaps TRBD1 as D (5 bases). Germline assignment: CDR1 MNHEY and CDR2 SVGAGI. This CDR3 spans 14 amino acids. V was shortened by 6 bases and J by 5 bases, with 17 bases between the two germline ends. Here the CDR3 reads CASRLQGLKDEQYF. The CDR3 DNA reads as TGTGCCAGCAGACTCCAGGGCCTTAAGGACGAGCAGTACTTC.